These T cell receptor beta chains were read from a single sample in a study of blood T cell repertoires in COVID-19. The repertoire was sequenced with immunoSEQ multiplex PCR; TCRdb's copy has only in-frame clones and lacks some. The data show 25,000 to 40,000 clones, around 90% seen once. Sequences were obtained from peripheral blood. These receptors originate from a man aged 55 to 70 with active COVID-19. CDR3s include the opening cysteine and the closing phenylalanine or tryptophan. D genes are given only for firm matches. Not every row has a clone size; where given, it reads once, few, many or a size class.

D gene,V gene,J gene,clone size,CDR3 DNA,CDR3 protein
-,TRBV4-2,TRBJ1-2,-,TGTGCCAGCAGCCAACAGGGTACCGCTAACTATGGCTACACCTTC,CASSQQGTANYGYTF
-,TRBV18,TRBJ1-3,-,TGTGCCAGCTCACCACGACAGCTCTCTGGAAACACCATATATTTT,CASSPRQLSGNTIYF
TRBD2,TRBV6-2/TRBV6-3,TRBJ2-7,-,TGTGCCAGCAGTCATCGGGGTAGCGGGGCCCACGAGCAGTACTTC,CASSHRGSGAHEQYF
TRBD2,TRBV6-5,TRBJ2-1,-,TGTGCCAGCAGTTGGGGACTAACTAACAATGAGCAGTTCTTC,CASSWGLTNNEQFF
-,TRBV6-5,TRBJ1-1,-,TGTGCCAGCAGTTACTCGGGTTGGGCGGAAGCTTTCTTT,CASSYSGWAEAFF
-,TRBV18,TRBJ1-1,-,TGTGCCAGCTCACCCCCGCAGGGGACTGAAGCTTTCTTT,CASSPPQGTEAFF
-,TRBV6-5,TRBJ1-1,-,TGTGCCAGCAGCGCGACAGTGGGGGAAGCTTTCTTT,CASSATVGEAFF
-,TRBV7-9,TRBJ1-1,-,TGTGCCAGCAGCTTAAAGGAGGGTTCTTCTGAAGCTTTCTTT,CASSLKEGSSEAFF
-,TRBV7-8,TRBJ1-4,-,TGTGCCAGCAGCTTTAGGCGGGGGCCTAATGAAAAACTGTTTTTT,CASSFRRGPNEKLFF
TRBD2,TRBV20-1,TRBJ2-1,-,TGCAGTGCTAGTCTAGCGGGGGGTCTTTACAATGAGCAGTTCTTC,CSASLAGGLYNEQFF
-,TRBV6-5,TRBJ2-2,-,TGTGCCAGCTTCCGGACCGGGGAGCTGTTTTTT,CASFRTGELFF
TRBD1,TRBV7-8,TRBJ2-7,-,TGTGCCAGCAGCTTAGCTGGCCAGGGGGCCGGGAGAATGTACGAGCAGTACTTC,CASSLAGQGAGRMYEQYF
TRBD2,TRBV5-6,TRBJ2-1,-,TGTGCCAGCAGCTTGGCCCTGGGGGATAGCGGGGTGAATGAGCAGTTCTTC,CASSLALGDSGVNEQFF
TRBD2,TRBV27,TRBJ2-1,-,TGTGCCAGCAGTTTATTATTTGGACTAGCGGGGACAGTAGGCTACAATGAGCAGTTCTTC,CASSLLFGLAGTVGYNEQFF
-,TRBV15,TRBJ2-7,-,TGTGCCACCAGCCCCAATCCAGACTCCCCCGAATGGTACGGGAAAATTAAGGACGAGCAGTACTTC,CATSPNPDSPEWYGKIKDEQYF
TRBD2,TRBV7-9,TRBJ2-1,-,TGTGCCAGCAGCGCGATAGCGGGAGGGATAGGTGAGCAGTTCTTC,CASSAIAGGIGEQFF
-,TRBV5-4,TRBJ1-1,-,TGTGCCAGCAGCCAGGGGTATAGGCAGGGGAACACTGAAGCTTTCTTT,CASSQGYRQGNTEAFF
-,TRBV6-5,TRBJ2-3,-,TGTGCCAGCAGTTACGGAGGGAGCACAGATACGCAGTATTTT,CASSYGGSTDTQYF
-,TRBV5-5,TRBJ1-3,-,TGTGCCAGCAGCTTGGCCAGGGAACCTGGAAACACCATATATTTT,CASSLAREPGNTIYF
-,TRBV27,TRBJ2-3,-,TGTGCCAGCAGTTCCCGAGCAGCGGTCACAGATACGCAGTATTTT,CASSSRAAVTDTQYF
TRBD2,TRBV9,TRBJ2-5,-,TGTGCCAGCAGCGTACGCGGGGGGTACCAAGAGACCCAGTACTTC,CASSVRGGYQETQYF
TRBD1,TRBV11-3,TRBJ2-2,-,TGTGCCAGCAGCTCAGGACAGGGAGGCACCGGGGAGCTGTTTTTT,CASSSGQGGTGELFF
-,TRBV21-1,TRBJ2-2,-,TGTGCCAGCAGTTTTCCGGGACAGGGGTCTTGCGGGGAGCTGTTTTTT,CASSFPGQGSCGELFF
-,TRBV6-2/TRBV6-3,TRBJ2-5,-,TGTGCCAGCAGTTACCAGAAGACCCAGTACTTC,CASSYQKTQYF
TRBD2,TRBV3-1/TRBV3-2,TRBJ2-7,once,TGTGCCAGCAGCCCCGGACTAGAACTTAGCGAGCAGTACTTC,CASSPGLELSEQYF
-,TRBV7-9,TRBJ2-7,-,TGTGCCAGCAGCTTGGCTACCGGGTCTCTATACTCCTACGAGCAGTACTTC,CASSLATGSLYSYEQYF